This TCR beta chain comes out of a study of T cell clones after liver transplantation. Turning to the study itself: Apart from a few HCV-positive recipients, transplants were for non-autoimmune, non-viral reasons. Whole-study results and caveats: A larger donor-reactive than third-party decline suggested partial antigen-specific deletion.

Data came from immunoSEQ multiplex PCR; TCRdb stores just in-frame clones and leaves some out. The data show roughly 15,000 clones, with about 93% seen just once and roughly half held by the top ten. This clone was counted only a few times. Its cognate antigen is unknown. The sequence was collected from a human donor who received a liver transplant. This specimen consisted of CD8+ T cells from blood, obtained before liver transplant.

As DNA, the CDR3 is TGCGCCAGCAGTCGTACCGGGACTAGCGTGAACGGGGAGCTGTTTTTT. This sequence encodes CASSRTGTSVNGELFF. V usage is TRBV4-1 and J usage is TRBJ2-2, with 10 bases aligning to TRBD2. V shed 6 bases, J shed 7 bases, and the junction held 11 bases outside the gene matches. The CDR3 loop spans 16 amino acids. Germline CDR1 reads MGHRA; CDR2 reads YSYEKL.